The present entry profiles one TCR beta chain with its context. This sample was included in a study of shared clonotypes between healthy human individuals. Turning to the study itself: Donors consisted of a couple of women and a few men between 18 and 49.

This CDR3 has 17 amino acids. Trimming took off 2 bases at V and 0 bases at J, with 14 bases between the two ends. Germline lookup yields CDR1 MDHEN and CDR2 SYDVKM. Original handling: Filtering differed for immunoSEQ, which gave only junction sequences without quality scores. Method: immunoSEQ multiplex PCR; TCRdb's copy keeps in-frame clones and lacks some. V and J calls and clone size are as listed in that table; D and trimming were resolved from the DNA. The table shows 2 million to 3 million clones, with around nine tenths occurring only once. The genes are TRBV28 and TRBJ1-5; no definite D call. Sequencing input: naive CD4+ T cells sorted from blood. The subset: CD45RA+ positively selected. This sequence was found in a young man in good health. As DNA, the CDR3 is TGTGCCAGCAGTTTAGATAGGCCGCTCCATAGCAATCAGCCCCAGCATTTT. Protein: CASSLDRPLHSNQPQHF.